The source of this TCR beta chain is a study of blood T cell repertoires in COVID-19. Unmatched junction bases numbered 6, after V lost 1 base and J lost 4 bases. Per the germline V gene, CDR1 is SGHTA and CDR2 is FQGNSA. This CDR3 has 15 amino acids. The method was immunoSEQ multiplex PCR; TCRdb's version includes in-frame clones alone and lacks a portion of them. The sample consists of around 190,000 clones, about 79% of them appearing once. The clonotype originates from a human donor in a cohort sampled during active COVID-19. What was sequenced was peripheral blood. The chain couples TRBV7-2 to TRBJ2-5, with TRBD1 identical over 7 bases. For the CDR3, the DNA is TGTGCCAGCAGCTTAGTGCGAGGGGGCGGAGAGACCCAGTACTTC. Translating it yields CASSLVRGGGETQYF. Drawing the rest from reference TRBV7-2 and TRBJ2-5, the complete variable domain is GAGVSQSPSNKVTEKGKDVELRCDPISGHTALYWYRQSLGQGLEFLIYFQGNSAPDKSGLPSDRFSAERTGGSVSTLTIQRTQQEDSAVYLCASSLVRGGGETQYFGPGTRLLVL.